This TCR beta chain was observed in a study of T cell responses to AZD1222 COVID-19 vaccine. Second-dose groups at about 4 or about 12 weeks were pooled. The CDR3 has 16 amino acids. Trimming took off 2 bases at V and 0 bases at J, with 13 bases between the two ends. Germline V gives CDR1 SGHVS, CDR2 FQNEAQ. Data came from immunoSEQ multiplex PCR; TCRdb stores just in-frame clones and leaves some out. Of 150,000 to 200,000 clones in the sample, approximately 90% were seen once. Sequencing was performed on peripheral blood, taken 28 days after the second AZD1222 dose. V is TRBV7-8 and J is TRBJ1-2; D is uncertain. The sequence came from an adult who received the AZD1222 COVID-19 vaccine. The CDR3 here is CASSLFYGRPNYGYTF. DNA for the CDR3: TGTGCCAGCAGCTTATTTTACGGGCGCCCTAACTATGGCTACACCTTC. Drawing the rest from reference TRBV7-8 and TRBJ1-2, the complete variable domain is GAGVSQSPRYKVAKRGQDVALRCDPISGHVSLFWYQQALGQGPEFLTYFQNEAQLDKSGLPSDRFFAERPEGSVSTLKIQRTQQEDSAVYLCASSLFYGRPNYGYTFGSGTRLTVV.